The sequence of this TCR beta chain was determined in a study of Ad26.COV2.S vaccination and SARS-CoV-2 variants. Looking at the study overall: Ad26.COV2.S, an intramuscular injection, was given once or twice 56 days apart. Study findings and constraints: Vaccinated and placebo-treated recipients had similar non-spike TCR breadth.

The germline CDR1 and CDR2 sequences are SGDLS and YYNGEE. The CDR3 runs 15 residues. V gave up 4 bases and J gave up 1 base, with 14 bases separating them. Using immunoSEQ multiplex PCR, the repertoire was profiled, and TCRdb retains in-frame clones only, with some absent. The table has about 400,000 clones, around 87% seen once. On this clone: The antigen remains unidentified.

The treatment was: some 19 received Ad26.COV2.S at low or high dose, single or two shots; roughly five received placebo; per-sample allocation not given. Sample collection was performed on day 63 after the first vaccine or placebo injection. This material consisted of peripheral blood, taken in a trial of Ad26.COV2.S vaccine versus placebo. The rearrangement links TRBV9 to TRBJ2-5, with a tentative D call TRBD2 (7 bases). The sequence derives from a person aged 18-65 years who received the Ad26.COV2.S COVID-19 vaccine or a placebo. Written as DNA, the CDR3 is TGTGCCAGCAGCTCCAACGGGGGGCCCCAAGAGACCCAGTACTTC. As protein: CASSSNGGPQETQYF.